One and the same sample provided the 6 T cell receptor beta chains below, sequenced in a study of cytomegalovirus exposure and HLA in healthy donors. 60 Vbeta and 13 Jbeta primers were used in PCR. TCRdb's copy holds only in-frame clones and misses some; the assay was immunoSEQ multiplex PCR. Of 63,000 or so clones listed, roughly 72% are singletons. Sequenced input: PBMCs. These receptors all come from a woman in her thirties in good health and CMV-seropositive.

This sequence joins TRBV10-3 and TRBJ1-2; 8 bases match TRBD1. V shed 7 bases, J shed 7 bases, and the junction held 20 bases outside the gene matches. Germline V gene data show CDR1 as ENHRY and CDR2 as SYGVKD. The CDR3 has 17 residues. The CDR3 DNA follows: TGTGCCATCACCCCCCGGAGCCTTGACAGGGGCCATGGTGGCTACACCTTC. This encodes CAITPRSLDRGHGGYTF.

V gene TRBV6-5 combines with J gene TRBJ1-1; TRBD1 agrees at 10 bases. The junction had 3 bases not matched to a gene; V was cut back by 5 bases and J by 0 bases. The CDR3 consists of 15 residues. The germline gives CDR1 MNHEY, CDR2 SVGAGI. DNA for the CDR3: TGTGCCAGCAGTAGACAGGGGGCAGTGAACACTGAAGCTTTCTTT. The encoded protein is CASSRQGAVNTEAFF.

This clone was counted only a few times. The chain combines TRBV25-1 with TRBJ1-1; no reliable D call. The CDR3 is made up of 13 amino acids. The V and J ends lost 2 bases and 4 bases respectively, with 8 bases between them. The germline gives CDR1 MGHDK, CDR2 SYGVNS. CDR3 DNA: TGTGCCAGCAGTGAACCCCCGGGCACTGAAGCTTTCTTT. Protein sequence: CASSEPPGTEAFF.

V is TRBV28 and J is TRBJ2-7; 8 nucleotides agree with TRBD1. The CDR3 runs to 15 residues. V lost 5 bases and J lost 7; bases outside the gene matches: 13. CDR1 is MDHEN and CDR2 is SYDVKM in the germline V gene. The CDR3 sequence is CASSNAGGAIKEQYF. The CDR3 DNA sequence: TGTGCCAGCAGTAATGCAGGGGGCGCGATCAAAGAGCAGTACTTC.

The chain couples TRBV5-1 to TRBJ1-2; the D gene is possibly TRBD1 (6 bases). This CDR3 comprises 15 residues. Between the trimmed V and J ends, which lost 5 bases and 5 bases, there was a span of 19 bases. Germline V CDR1 and CDR2: SGHRS, YFSETQ. This CDR3 is CASRRDTQGAYGYTF. CDR3 bases: TGCGCCAGCAGGAGGGACACTCAAGGAGCTTATGGCTACACCTTC.

The V gene is TRBV14, the J gene TRBJ2-5; perhaps TRBD2 as D (7 bases). Germline-derived CDR1 and CDR2 are SGHDN and FVKESK. V was pared by 0 bases and J by 7 bases, with 15 bases between. The CDR3 has 15 amino acids. Written as DNA, the CDR3 is TGTGCCAGCAGCCAAGAACTAACAGGGAGGGGGACCCAGTACTTC. Translation gives CASSQELTGRGTQYF.